This is a list of T cell receptor beta chains from one sample in a study of blood T cell repertoires in COVID-19. This table comes from immunoSEQ multiplex PCR, and its TCRdb copy is limited to in-frame clones, with some not included. The table lists 290,000 or so clones, roughly nine tenths of them singletons. Sequenced input: PBMCs or T cells enriched from blood (not recorded which). The receptors originated from a woman under 30 who had recovered from COVID-19. The CDR3 runs from the conserved cysteine through the conserved F or W. Each record gives: D gene, J gene, clone size, V gene, CDR3 DNA, CDR3 protein. A D gene is named only where the DNA matches it firmly. Clone size appears in some rows only: once, few, many, or a class for an expanded clone.

TRBD1 | TRBJ1-6 | few | TRBV19 | TGTGCCAGCCGCGGGACAGCATATTCACCCCTCCACTTT | CASRGTAYSPLHF
TRBD1 | TRBJ2-7 | . | TRBV15 | TGTGCCACCAGCAGGGACAGGGGCCCCTACGAGCAGTACTTC | CATSRDRGPYEQYF
. | TRBJ1-1 | . | TRBV14 | TGTGCCAGCAGCCAAGCAGGGGTCACTGAAGCTTTCTTT | CASSQAGVTEAFF
. | TRBJ1-2 | . | TRBV3-1/TRBV3-2 | TGTGCCAGCGCCGACCCCGGAGACTATGGCTACACCTTC | CASADPGDYGYTF
TRBD1 | TRBJ1-2 | . | TRBV7-2 | TGTGCCAGCAGCTTAGACTCAGGGGGTATCATCACTAACTATGGCTACACCTTC | CASSLDSGGIITNYGYTF
. | TRBJ2-1 | . | TRBV5-1 | TGCGCCAGCAGCTTGGAAGACTCCTGGTACAATGAGCAGTTCTTC | CASSLEDSWYNEQFF
. | TRBJ1-5 | once | TRBV28 | TGTGCCAGCAGGCCGGGGGGGGGTTACAACAATCAGCCCCAGCATTTT | CASRPGGGYNNQPQHF
TRBD1 | TRBJ1-6 | once | TRBV7-8 | TGTGCCAGCAGCCCACATCCTCCGGGGACAGGAGATTCACCCCTCCACTTT | CASSPHPPGTGDSPLHF
. | TRBJ2-5 | . | TRBV1 | TGCACCAGCAGCTATCATACTAGCGGGAAAGAGACCCAGTACTTC | CTSSYHTSGKETQYF
TRBD2 | TRBJ2-5 | . | TRBV4-3 | TGCGCCAGCAGCCAAGAACTAGCGGGGGCCCAATACCAAGAGACCCAGTACTTC | CASSQELAGAQYQETQYF
TRBD1 | TRBJ2-2 | . | TRBV7-7 | TGTGCCAGCAGCTCAGGGGGCTCTATAGACACCGGGGAGCTGTTTTTT | CASSSGGSIDTGELFF
. | TRBJ1-1 | . | TRBV5-8 | TGTGCCAGCAGCTTCCCGACAGAATTGAACACTGAAGCTTTCTTT | CASSFPTELNTEAFF
TRBD2 | TRBJ2-7 | . | TRBV12-3/TRBV12-4 | TGTGCCAGCAGCGCGGGACTAACCTACGAGCAGTACTTC | CASSAGLTYEQYF
. | TRBJ2-1 | . | TRBV19 | TGTGCCAGTAGCCTCATGGGGGCGAATGAGCAGTTCTTC | CASSLMGANEQFF
TRBD1 | TRBJ1-2 | . | TRBV12-3/TRBV12-4 | TGTGCCAGCAGCCTCGACAGGGTTGGTGGCTACACCTTC | CASSLDRVGGYTF
. | TRBJ1-5 | few | TRBV4-1 | TGCGCCAGCAGCCAGGGGGGTCCAGGCAATCAGCCCCAGCATTTT | CASSQGGPGNQPQHF
. | TRBJ2-1 | . | TRBV3-1/TRBV3-2 | TGTGCCAGCAGCCAAGTAGTCCCCCTAGGCTACAATGAGCAGTTCTTC | CASSQVVPLGYNEQFF
. | TRBJ1-5 | . | TRBV27 | TGTGCCAGCAGTTTCGGGGGAAATCAGCCCCAGCATTTT | CASSFGGNQPQHF
. | TRBJ2-2 | . | TRBV30 | TGTGCCTGGAGTTGGATTTTCCGGACAGCAAACACCGGGGAGCTGTTTTTT | CAWSWIFRTANTGELFF
TRBD2 | TRBJ2-7 | . | TRBV3-1/TRBV3-2 | TGTGCCAGCAGCCAAGCGCTTAGCGGGGGGGCAGGATCCTACGAGCAGTACTTC | CASSQALSGGAGSYEQYF
TRBD1 | TRBJ2-1 | . | TRBV15 | TGTGCCACCAGCAGAGCCACCGGGACAGGGATATACAATGAGCAGTTCTTC | CATSRATGTGIYNEQFF
. | TRBJ1-4 | . | TRBV9 | TGTGCCAGCAGCGCCTACACAGGTGCTGATAATGAAAAACTGTTTTTT | CASSAYTGADNEKLFF
TRBD2 | TRBJ2-1 | . | TRBV9 | TGTGCCAGCAGCGTCCTAGCGGTGGAGTACAATGAGCAGTTCTTC | CASSVLAVEYNEQFF
. | TRBJ2-1 | . | TRBV27 | TGTGCCAGCGGCGGGAACTCCTACAATGAGCAGTTCTTC | CASGGNSYNEQFF
. | TRBJ1-4 | many | TRBV2 | TGTGCCAGTGAAAGGAGGGAAAAACTGTTTTTT | CASERREKLFF
TRBD1 | TRBJ1-1 | once | TRBV29-1 | TGCAGCGTCGCGACAGGGGCAAACACTGAAGCTTTCTTT | CSVATGANTEAFF
TRBD2 | TRBJ2-1 | . | TRBV28 | TGTGCCAGCAGTTTATCTAGCGGGAGCTTGATCAATGAGCAGTTCTTC | CASSLSSGSLINEQFF
TRBD2 | TRBJ2-7 | . | TRBV30 | TGTGCCTGGAAGGGATGGGGTATTGGACGGGAGGCCCCCTCCTACGAGCAGTACTTC | CAWKGWGIGREAPSYEQYF
TRBD2 | TRBJ2-1 | . | TRBV10-3 | TGTGCCGCACCGGGACTAGCGGGGGGGCTCCGCTTTGGTGAGCAGTTCTTC | CAAPGLAGGLRFGEQFF
TRBD2 | TRBJ2-3 | . | TRBV5-1 | TGCGCCAGCAGCCTATGGACTAGCGGGACCGTCCCAGATACGCAGTATTTT | CASSLWTSGTVPDTQYF
. | TRBJ2-2 | . | TRBV9 | TGTGCCAGCAGCGTAGGTCTGCGGGGACCGAACACCGGGGAGCTGTTTTTT | CASSVGLRGPNTGELFF
. | TRBJ1-2 | once | TRBV9 | TGTGCCAGCAGCGTAGGCCAGGGGCTCTATGGCTACACCTTC | CASSVGQGLYGYTF
TRBD1 | TRBJ1-3 | . | TRBV18 | TGTGCCAGCTCACCGGGGGACAGCGGAAACACCATATATTTT | CASSPGDSGNTIYF
TRBD2 | TRBJ2-2 | . | TRBV30 | TGTGCCTGGAGTGACCCGCTAGCGGGATCTAAGTACGGGGAGCTGTTTTTT | CAWSDPLAGSKYGELFF
TRBD2 | TRBJ2-1 | . | TRBV4-2 | TGTGCCAGCAGCCAAGTAGGCAGCGGGAGCCTGTACAATGAGCAGTTCTTC | CASSQVGSGSLYNEQFF
TRBD1 | TRBJ2-5 | . | TRBV4-3 | TGCGCCAGCAGCCAAGAAGCGCGCAGGGGGCTAGAGACCCAGTACTTC | CASSQEARRGLETQYF
TRBD2 | TRBJ2-1 | . | TRBV30 | TGTGCCTGGAGTGTAACCAGCGGGGGGGCATGGTCCTACAATGAGCAGTTCTTC | CAWSVTSGGAWSYNEQFF
. | TRBJ2-7 | few | TRBV7-9 | TGTGCCAGCAGCTTGGACTTCAGTTGGGGGGTCTCCTACGAGCAGTACTTC | CASSLDFSWGVSYEQYF
. | TRBJ1-1 | . | TRBV6-2/TRBV6-3 | TGTGCCAGCAGTTACCTGACAGACTTTAGCACTGAAGCTTTCTTT | CASSYLTDFSTEAFF
. | TRBJ2-6 | . | TRBV5-1 | TGCGCCAGCAGCTTTTGGGCAGGGAACTCTGGGGCCAACGTCCTGACTTTC | CASSFWAGNSGANVLTF
. | TRBJ1-5 | . | TRBV30 | TGTGCCTGGACAAGGAGGGAAGATGGGCCCCAGCATTTT | CAWTRREDGPQHF
. | TRBJ1-4 | . | TRBV18 | TGTGCCAGCTCCCGCCGGCCAGGGGCTAATGAAAAACTGTTTTTT | CASSRRPGANEKLFF
. | TRBJ2-7 | once | TRBV3-1/TRBV3-2 | TGTGCCAGCAGCCTCGGACAGGAGCAGTACTTC | CASSLGQEQYF